A single sample is the source of the 7 T cell receptor beta chains below, sequenced in a study of CD8 T cells in ankylosing spondylitis. Study findings and constraints: In ankylosing spondylitis blood, a motif of seven to nine highly homologous TCR beta variants appeared characteristic.

TCRdb reprocessed the 5' RACE reads via MiXCR and lists one record per CDR3 protein. Altogether roughly 700,000 distinct CDR3 sequences are present, around 17% being singletons, with the ten largest covering about 20%. Antigens for these TCRs are unknown. The specimen sequenced was blood, either unsorted or a sorted T cell fraction (not recorded which). The receptors derive from a male donor with ankylosing spondylitis.

This clonotype was picked up a small number of times. V and J are TRBV6-1 and TRBJ1-2, with D possibly being TRBD1 (5 bases). Germline V lookup: CDR1 MNHNS, CDR2 SASEGT. The V and J ends lost 6 bases and 2 bases respectively, with 16 bases between them. This CDR3 region has 15 residues. The CDR3 spells CASSRTGNMNYGYTF. The CDR3 nucleotides read TGTGCCAGCAGCCGAACAGGAAACATGAACTATGGCTACACCTTC.

CDR3 amino acids: CASSGAPGALGQIEAFF. CDR3 in DNA: TGTGCCAGCAGCGGCGCCCCGGGGGCGTTAGGACAGATTGAAGCTTTCTTT. The chain carries TRBV7-9 and TRBJ1-1, with TRBD1 as a possible D gene (6 bases). The V and J ends lost 5 bases and 7 bases respectively, with 26 bases between them. The CDR3 totals 17 residues. Looked up from germline, CDR1 is SEHNR and CDR2 is FQNEAQ (reference sequence).

This rearrangement joins TRBV20-1 to TRBJ2-3; D gene ambiguous. The CDR3 loop spans 15 amino acids. Trimming left V 0 bases short and J 2 bases short, with 12 bases between. CDR1 is DFQATT, CDR2 SNEGSKA, per germline (reference sequence). CDR3 nucleotide sequence: TGCAGTGCTAGAGAGATAGGGTTCGACACAGATACGCAGTATTTT. It is translated as CSAREIGFDTDTQYF.

This clonotype showed up just a few times. The genes are TRBV12-3 or TRBV12-4 and TRBJ1-1, with D possibly matching TRBD1 (6 bases). CDR3 length: 18 residues. V was cut by 4 bases and J by 1 base, with 22 bases left in between. CDR3 sequence (DNA): TGTGCCAGCAGTTACCTCCAACCCCGGGACACCCGGAACACTGAAGCTTTCTTT. It encodes CASSYLQPRDTRNTEAFF.

This clonotype was recorded many times. V usage is TRBV27 and J usage is TRBJ2-7; TRBD1 is a possible D gene (5 bases). This CDR3 spans 15 amino acids. With 3 bases removed from V and 1 base from J, the gap between germline ends came to 13 bases. Per the germline V gene, CDR1 is MNHEY and CDR2 is SMNVEV (reference sequence). The chain's CDR3 is CASSFSRDGSYEQYF. The DNA of the CDR3 is TGTGCCAGCAGTTTCTCCAGGGATGGATCCTACGAGCAGTACTTC.

This clonotype showed up just a few times. The chain has TRBV10-3 and TRBJ1-1; a weak D match, TRBD1 (6 bases). This CDR3 spans 16 amino acids. Trimming pared 0 bases from V and 5 bases from J, leaving 16 bases between. From germline, CDR1 is ENHRY and CDR2 SYGVKD. CDR3 in amino acids: CAISESTTGSLTEAFF. In DNA, the CDR3 is TGTGCCATCAGTGAGTCGACGACAGGAAGTTTGACTGAAGCTTTCTTT.

The chain links TRBV20-1 to TRBJ1-5, with D unclear. Between the trimmed V and J ends, which lost 6 bases and 0 bases, there was a span of 27 bases. CDR1 and CDR2 (germline): DFQATT, SNEGSKA (reference sequence). The CDR3 has 19 amino acids. Here the CDR3 DNA reads TGCAGTGCCGGTAATCCAAACCCCGGCGGGCGCTATAGCAATCAGCCCCAGCATTTT. As protein: CSAGNPNPGGRYSNQPQHF.